This TCR beta chain is from a study of blood T cell repertoires in COVID-19. The overall study: Samples representing acute and convalescent COVID-19 were sourced from the United States, Italy and Spain. T cells, B-cell-depleted T cells, or PBMCs provided the cDNA or gDNA that served as material.

In its sample, this clone was seen once. With V trimmed by 3 bases and J by 4 bases, 5 bases remained unmatched. The V gene's germline CDR1 is MNHEY and CDR2 SMNVEV (reference sequence). CDR3 length: 16 residues. In the authors' methods: Using reference gene primer amplification, nucleated cell counts were estimated. TCRdb's table, derived via immunoSEQ multiplex PCR, lists solely in-frame clones and lacks some. That table furnishes V, J and clone size, whereas the DNA furnished D and trimming. The sample has roughly 70,000 clones, roughly 87% seen once. J is TRBJ2-7 and V is TRBV27; 14 bases fit TRBD2. Material for sequencing was peripheral blood. The sequence came from a woman in her forties or fifties with active COVID-19. For the CDR3, the DNA is TGTGCCAGCAGTTTCCGGGGGACTAGCGGGAGATACGAGCAGTACTTC. Translating gives CASSFRGTSGRYEQYF.